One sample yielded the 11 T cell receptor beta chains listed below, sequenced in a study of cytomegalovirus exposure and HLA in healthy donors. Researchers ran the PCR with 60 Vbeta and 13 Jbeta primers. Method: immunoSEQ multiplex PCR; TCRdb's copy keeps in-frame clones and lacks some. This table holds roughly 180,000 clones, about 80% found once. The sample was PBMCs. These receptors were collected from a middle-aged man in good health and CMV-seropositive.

The CDR3 nucleotides read TGCGCCAGCAGCCAAACCCGGGTGACCTACGAGCAGTACTTC. Translated, it gives CASSQTRVTYEQYF. The chain links TRBV4-3 to TRBJ2-7; D not certain. V shed 2 bases and J shed 2 bases, with 10 bases lying between them. This CDR3 comprises 14 residues. Per the germline V gene, CDR1 is LGHNA and CDR2 is YSLEER.

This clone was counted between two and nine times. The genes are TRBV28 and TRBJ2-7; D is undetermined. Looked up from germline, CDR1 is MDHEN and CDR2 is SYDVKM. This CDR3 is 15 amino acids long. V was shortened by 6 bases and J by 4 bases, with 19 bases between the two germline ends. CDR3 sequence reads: CASSSLRRSFYEQYF. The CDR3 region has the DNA TGTGCCAGCAGCTCCCTCAGGCGTTCCTTTTACGAGCAGTACTTC.

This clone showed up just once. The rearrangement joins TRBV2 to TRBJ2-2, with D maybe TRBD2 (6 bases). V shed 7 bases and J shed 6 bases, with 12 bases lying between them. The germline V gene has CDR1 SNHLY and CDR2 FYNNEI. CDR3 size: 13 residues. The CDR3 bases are TGTGCCAGCAAACGGGAGCGCGCCGGGGAGCTGTTTTTT. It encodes CASKRERAGELFF.

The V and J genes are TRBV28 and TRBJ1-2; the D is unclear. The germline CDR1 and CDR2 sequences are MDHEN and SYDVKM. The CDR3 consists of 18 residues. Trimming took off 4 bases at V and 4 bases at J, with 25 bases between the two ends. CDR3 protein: CASSSLGPKAGGSYGYTF. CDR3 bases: TGTGCCAGCAGTTCTCTCGGACCTAAAGCCGGAGGTAGCTATGGCTACACCTTC.

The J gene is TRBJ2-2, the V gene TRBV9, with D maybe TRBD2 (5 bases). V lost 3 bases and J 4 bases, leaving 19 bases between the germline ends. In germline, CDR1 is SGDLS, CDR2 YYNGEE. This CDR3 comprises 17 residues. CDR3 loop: CASSASGGRSSTGELFF. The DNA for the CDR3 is TGTGCCAGCAGCGCGAGCGGAGGACGGAGTAGCACCGGGGAGCTGTTTTTT.

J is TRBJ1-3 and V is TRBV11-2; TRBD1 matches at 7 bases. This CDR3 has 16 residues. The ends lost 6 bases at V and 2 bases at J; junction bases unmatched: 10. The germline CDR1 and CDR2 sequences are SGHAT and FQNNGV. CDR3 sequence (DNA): TGTGCCAGCAGTCACAGGGGCTCCACGGCTGGAAACACCATATATTTT. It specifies CASSHRGSTAGNTIYF.

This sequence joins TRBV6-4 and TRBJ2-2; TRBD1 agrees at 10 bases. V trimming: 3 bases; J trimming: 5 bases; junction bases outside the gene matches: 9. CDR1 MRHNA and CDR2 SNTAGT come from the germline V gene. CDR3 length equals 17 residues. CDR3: CASSERRPGQGTGELFF. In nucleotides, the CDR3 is TGTGCCAGCAGTGAGAGGCGTCCGGGACAGGGGACCGGGGAGCTGTTTTTT.

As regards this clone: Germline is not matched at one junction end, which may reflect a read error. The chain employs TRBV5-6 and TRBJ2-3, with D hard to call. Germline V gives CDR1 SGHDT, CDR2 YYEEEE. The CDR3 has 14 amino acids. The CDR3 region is CASSLDIRTHTQYF. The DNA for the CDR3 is TGTGCCAGCAGCTTGGACATACGCACACATACGCAGTATTTT.

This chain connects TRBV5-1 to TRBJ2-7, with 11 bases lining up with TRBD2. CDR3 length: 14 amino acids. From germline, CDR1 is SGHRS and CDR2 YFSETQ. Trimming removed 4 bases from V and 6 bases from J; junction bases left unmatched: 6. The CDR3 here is CASSRSSGGGEQYF. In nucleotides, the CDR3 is TGCGCCAGCAGCCGCAGTAGCGGGGGGGGCGAGCAGTACTTC.

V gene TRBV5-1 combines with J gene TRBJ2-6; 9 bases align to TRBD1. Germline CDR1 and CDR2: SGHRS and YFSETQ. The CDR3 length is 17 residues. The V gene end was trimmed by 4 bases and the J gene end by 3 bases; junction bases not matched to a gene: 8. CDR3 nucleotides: TGCGCCAGCAGCCACGGGACAGGGAGGCTTGGGGCCAACGTCCTGACTTTC. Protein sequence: CASSHGTGRLGANVLTF.

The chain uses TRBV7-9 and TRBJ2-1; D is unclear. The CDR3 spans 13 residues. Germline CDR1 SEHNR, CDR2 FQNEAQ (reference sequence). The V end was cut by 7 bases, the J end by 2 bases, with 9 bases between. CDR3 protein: CASTQDTYNEQFF. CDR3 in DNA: TGTGCCAGCACCCAGGATACCTACAATGAGCAGTTCTTC.